The rows below give T cell receptor beta chains drawn from one sample of a study of PD-1 blockade in classical Hodgkin lymphoma. The data were produced by immunoSEQ multiplex PCR, yet TCRdb's version contains in-frame clones alone and is incomplete. The sample shows 13,000 to 15,000 clones, roughly 80% of them seen only once. Source: peripheral blood mononuclear cells (PBMCs), taken before the fourth cycle of nivolumab. The source of these receptors is a human donor with classical Hodgkin lymphoma. The CDR3 runs from the conserved cysteine through the conserved F or W. D genes are given only for firm matches. Rows may omit the clone size; those that give it use once, few, many or a size class.

j_gene: TRBJ2-7; abundance: few; v_gene: TRBV9; d_gene: TRBD1; CDR3aa: CASSARQGTVYEQYF; CDR3nt: TGTGCCAGCAGCGCCAGACAGGGCACAGTCTACGAGCAGTACTTC
j_gene: TRBJ2-1; abundance: .; v_gene: TRBV7-2; d_gene: TRBD2; CDR3aa: CASSLASGGANEQFF; CDR3nt: TGTGCCAGCAGCTTAGCCAGCGGGGGGGCCAATGAGCAGTTCTTC
j_gene: TRBJ2-2; abundance: .; v_gene: TRBV7-3; d_gene: .; CDR3aa: CASSLRENGELFF; CDR3nt: TGTGCCAGCAGCTTAAGGGAAAACGGGGAGCTGTTTTTT
j_gene: TRBJ1-2; abundance: .; v_gene: TRBV6-5; d_gene: TRBD1; CDR3aa: CASSYTGQGRGYTF; CDR3nt: TGTGCCAGCAGTTACACCGGACAGGGACGGGGCTACACCTTC
j_gene: TRBJ1-2; abundance: .; v_gene: TRBV4-3; d_gene: TRBD1; CDR3aa: CASSQGRQGGYGYTF; CDR3nt: TGCGCCAGCAGCCAAGGAAGACAGGGTGGCTATGGCTACACCTTC
j_gene: TRBJ2-1; abundance: .; v_gene: TRBV11-2; d_gene: .; CDR3aa: CASSLGGRSYNEQFF; CDR3nt: TGTGCCAGCAGCTTAGGGGGTAGGTCCTACAATGAGCAGTTCTTC
j_gene: TRBJ2-3; abundance: .; v_gene: TRBV7-6; d_gene: .; CDR3aa: CASSLGKATDTQYF; CDR3nt: TGTGCCAGCAGCTTAGGGAAGGCCACAGATACGCAGTATTTT
j_gene: TRBJ2-7; abundance: .; v_gene: TRBV28; d_gene: .; CDR3aa: CATQLQGVQGEQYF; CDR3nt: TGTGCCACCCAATTACAGGGAGTCCAAGGCGAGCAGTACTTC
j_gene: TRBJ2-5; abundance: .; v_gene: TRBV28; d_gene: .; CDR3aa: CASSLMGMRGQETQYF; CDR3nt: TGTGCCAGCAGTCTTATGGGTATGAGGGGCCAAGAGACCCAGTACTTC
j_gene: TRBJ2-7; abundance: once; v_gene: TRBV4-1; d_gene: TRBD1; CDR3aa: CASSHWTGAYEQYF; CDR3nt: TGCGCCAGCAGCCACTGGACAGGAGCCTACGAGCAGTACTTC
j_gene: TRBJ1-1; abundance: .; v_gene: TRBV5-6; d_gene: .; CDR3aa: CASRVGRLNTEAFF; CDR3nt: TGTGCCAGCAGGGTTGGACGGTTGAACACTGAAGCTTTCTTT
j_gene: TRBJ2-1; abundance: .; v_gene: TRBV19; d_gene: .; CDR3aa: CASSIGSSRGNEQFF; CDR3nt: TGTGCCAGTAGTATAGGAAGTAGTCGGGGCAATGAGCAGTTCTTC
j_gene: TRBJ2-1; abundance: .; v_gene: TRBV4-1; d_gene: .; CDR3aa: CASSQVVYNEQFF; CDR3nt: TGCGCCAGCAGCCAAGTCGTTTACAATGAGCAGTTCTTC
j_gene: TRBJ1-3; abundance: .; v_gene: TRBV9; d_gene: .; CDR3aa: CASNKNPGNTIYF; CDR3nt: TGTGCCAGCAACAAAAACCCTGGAAACACCATATATTTT
j_gene: TRBJ1-2; abundance: .; v_gene: TRBV29-1; d_gene: .; CDR3aa: CSVGHPNYGYTF; CDR3nt: TGCAGCGTTGGTCACCCTAACTATGGCTACACCTTC
j_gene: TRBJ2-2; abundance: .; v_gene: TRBV4-1; d_gene: .; CDR3aa: CASSPRDPTGELFF; CDR3nt: TGCGCCAGCAGCCCCCGGGACCCCACCGGGGAGCTGTTTTTT
j_gene: TRBJ1-5; abundance: .; v_gene: TRBV10-2; d_gene: TRBD1; CDR3aa: CASREDRGDFQPQHF; CDR3nt: TGCGCCAGCAGGGAGGACAGGGGGGATTTTCAGCCCCAGCATTTT
j_gene: TRBJ1-2; abundance: .; v_gene: TRBV7-2; d_gene: .; CDR3aa: CASSLSLGAKMGGYTF; CDR3nt: TGTGCCAGCAGCTTGTCGTTGGGGGCGAAGATGGGTGGCTACACCTTC
j_gene: TRBJ2-1; abundance: .; v_gene: TRBV5-1; d_gene: .; CDR3aa: CASSLVVSYNEQFF; CDR3nt: TGCGCCAGCAGCTTGGTGGTCAGCTACAATGAGCAGTTCTTC
j_gene: TRBJ1-2; abundance: .; v_gene: TRBV19; d_gene: .; CDR3aa: CASSMRTATGGYTF; CDR3nt: TGTGCCAGTAGTATGAGGACAGCTACAGGAGGCTACACCTTC
j_gene: TRBJ1-1; abundance: .; v_gene: TRBV29-1; d_gene: .; CDR3aa: CSATANTEAFF; CDR3nt: TGCAGCGCCACTGCGAACACTGAAGCTTTCTTT
j_gene: TRBJ2-2; abundance: few; v_gene: TRBV6-5; d_gene: TRBD1; CDR3aa: CASSRDRAGTGELFF; CDR3nt: TGTGCCAGCAGTAGGGACAGGGCCGGCACCGGGGAGCTGTTTTTT
j_gene: TRBJ2-1; abundance: .; v_gene: TRBV5-1; d_gene: TRBD2; CDR3aa: CASSLDPLAGFEQFF; CDR3nt: TGCGCCAGCAGCTTAGATCCCCTAGCGGGGTTTGAGCAGTTCTTC
j_gene: TRBJ1-2; abundance: few; v_gene: TRBV7-9; d_gene: TRBD1; CDR3aa: CASSPKGQAGGYTF; CDR3nt: TGTGCCAGCAGCCCAAAGGGACAGGCTGGGGGCTACACCTTC
j_gene: TRBJ2-5; abundance: .; v_gene: TRBV4-3; d_gene: .; CDR3aa: CASSQDWLADLQTQYF; CDR3nt: TGCGCCAGCAGCCAAGACTGGCTAGCTGACTTACAGACCCAGTACTTC
j_gene: TRBJ1-2; abundance: .; v_gene: TRBV6-5; d_gene: .; CDR3aa: CASTYGSGKYGYTF; CDR3nt: TGTGCCAGCACCTACGGGTCGGGGAAGTATGGCTACACCTTC
j_gene: TRBJ2-5; abundance: once; v_gene: TRBV18; d_gene: .; CDR3aa: CASSPAQPRETQYF; CDR3nt: TGTGCCAGCTCACCGGCACAACCCCGAGAGACCCAGTACTTC
j_gene: TRBJ1-1; abundance: .; v_gene: TRBV4-2; d_gene: TRBD1; CDR3aa: CASSQGTGAMNTEAFF; CDR3nt: TGTGCCAGCAGCCAAGGGACAGGGGCCATGAACACTGAAGCTTTCTTT
j_gene: TRBJ1-2; abundance: .; v_gene: TRBV10-3; d_gene: .; CDR3aa: CAISDDSHNYGYTF; CDR3nt: TGTGCCATCAGTGACGACAGCCATAACTATGGCTACACCTTC
j_gene: TRBJ2-3; abundance: .; v_gene: TRBV5-1; d_gene: TRBD2; CDR3aa: CASSPHGGGTLSDTQYF; CDR3nt: TGCGCCAGCAGCCCCCATGGCGGGGGAACCCTATCAGATACGCAGTATTTT
j_gene: TRBJ2-5; abundance: .; v_gene: TRBV18; d_gene: .; CDR3aa: CASSPPTAGQETQYF; CDR3nt: TGTGCCAGCTCACCACCGACCGCAGGCCAAGAGACCCAGTACTTC
j_gene: TRBJ1-1; abundance: .; v_gene: TRBV28; d_gene: TRBD1; CDR3aa: CASSRPDRGLNTEAFF; CDR3nt: TGTGCCAGCAGTCGGCCGGACAGGGGCCTGAACACTGAAGCTTTCTTT
j_gene: TRBJ2-3; abundance: .; v_gene: TRBV4-1; d_gene: TRBD2; CDR3aa: CASSLSGGATDTQYF; CDR3nt: TGCGCCAGCAGCCTTAGCGGGGGGGCAACAGATACGCAGTATTTT
j_gene: TRBJ2-3; abundance: .; v_gene: TRBV11-2; d_gene: .; CDR3aa: CASSLGRAGRDTQYF; CDR3nt: TGTGCCAGCAGCTTAGGGCGCGCAGGTAGAGATACGCAGTATTTT
j_gene: TRBJ1-5; abundance: .; v_gene: TRBV6-4; d_gene: .; CDR3aa: CASISRVPNQPQHF; CDR3nt: TGTGCCAGCATCTCCCGGGTCCCCAATCAGCCCCAGCATTTT
j_gene: TRBJ1-1; abundance: .; v_gene: TRBV28; d_gene: .; CDR3aa: CASSLSWGTEAFF; CDR3nt: TGTGCCAGCAGTCTCAGCTGGGGGACGGAAGCTTTCTTT
j_gene: TRBJ1-2; abundance: .; v_gene: TRBV28; d_gene: TRBD1; CDR3aa: CASSSAAGTGEANGYTF; CDR3nt: TGTGCCAGCAGTTCCGCTGCGGGGACAGGGGAGGCGAATGGCTACACCTTC
j_gene: TRBJ2-2; abundance: .; v_gene: TRBV7-2; d_gene: .; CDR3aa: CASRRVMGNTGELFF; CDR3nt: TGTGCCAGCCGCCGAGTCATGGGGAACACCGGGGAGCTGTTTTTT
j_gene: TRBJ1-3; abundance: .; v_gene: TRBV19; d_gene: .; CDR3aa: CASSIPDRSGNTIYF; CDR3nt: TGTGCCAGTAGTATCCCGGATCGCTCTGGAAACACCATATATTTT
j_gene: TRBJ1-1; abundance: .; v_gene: TRBV2; d_gene: .; CDR3aa: CASSEASQGRILLVGAFF; CDR3nt: TGTGCCAGCAGTGAAGCGTCTCAGGGGCGAATCCTTCTGGTGGGAGCTTTCTTT
j_gene: TRBJ2-7; abundance: .; v_gene: TRBV7-9; d_gene: TRBD1; CDR3aa: CASSLIGWFGTGTTYEQYF; CDR3nt: TGTGCCAGCAGCTTAATAGGGTGGTTTGGGACAGGGACAACCTACGAGCAGTACTTC
j_gene: TRBJ1-5; abundance: .; v_gene: TRBV5-6; d_gene: TRBD1; CDR3aa: CASSIRDRGLFQPQHF; CDR3nt: TGTGCCAGCAGCATCCGGGACAGGGGGCTCTTTCAGCCCCAGCATTTT
j_gene: TRBJ1-1; abundance: .; v_gene: TRBV27; d_gene: TRBD1; CDR3aa: CASSPTGVDTEAFF; CDR3nt: TGTGCCAGCAGTCCCACAGGGGTTGACACTGAAGCTTTCTTT
j_gene: TRBJ2-3; abundance: .; v_gene: TRBV6-5; d_gene: .; CDR3aa: CASSYRGIAPKDTQYF; CDR3nt: TGTGCCAGCAGTTACCGCGGTATAGCCCCAAAAGATACGCAGTATTTT
j_gene: TRBJ1-1; abundance: medium-sized; v_gene: TRBV7-9; d_gene: .; CDR3aa: CASSLQGDTEAFF; CDR3nt: TGTGCCAGCAGCTTACAAGGGGACACTGAAGCTTTCTTT
j_gene: TRBJ1-6; abundance: .; v_gene: TRBV7-8; d_gene: .; CDR3aa: CASSLAVGPINPHF; CDR3nt: TGTGCCAGCAGCTTAGCGGTGGGCCCAATTAACCCCCACTTT
j_gene: TRBJ2-7; abundance: once; v_gene: TRBV4-3; d_gene: .; CDR3aa: CASSQDGGIEQYF; CDR3nt: TGCGCCAGCAGCCAAGATGGAGGGATTGAGCAGTACTTC
j_gene: TRBJ2-7; abundance: once; v_gene: TRBV27; d_gene: .; CDR3aa: CASSNIYSVGEQYF; CDR3nt: TGTGCCAGCAGTAACATTTACAGCGTTGGGGAGCAGTACTTC
j_gene: TRBJ1-6; abundance: once; v_gene: TRBV6-1; d_gene: .; CDR3aa: CASSTGKNLHF; CDR3nt: TGTGCCAGCAGTACTGGGAAGAACCTCCACTTT
j_gene: TRBJ1-4; abundance: .; v_gene: TRBV28; d_gene: TRBD1; CDR3aa: CASSPGGWNEKLFF; CDR3nt: TGTGCCAGCAGCCCAGGGGGTTGGAATGAAAAACTGTTTTTT
j_gene: TRBJ1-1; abundance: .; v_gene: TRBV27; d_gene: .; CDR3aa: CASSLSWGNTEAFF; CDR3nt: TGTGCCAGCAGTTTATCGTGGGGCAACACTGAAGCTTTCTTT
j_gene: TRBJ2-5; abundance: .; v_gene: TRBV15; d_gene: .; CDR3aa: CATSRQGEETQYF; CDR3nt: TGTGCCACCAGCAGACAGGGAGAAGAGACCCAGTACTTC
j_gene: TRBJ2-5; abundance: few; v_gene: TRBV29-1; d_gene: TRBD2; CDR3aa: CSVEGGGETQYF; CDR3nt: TGCAGCGTTGAGGGCGGGGGGGAGACCCAGTACTTC
j_gene: TRBJ2-1; abundance: .; v_gene: TRBV7-2; d_gene: TRBD2; CDR3aa: CASSLSPFGGGGAGEQFF; CDR3nt: TGTGCCAGCAGCTTAAGCCCCTTTGGGGGCGGGGGGGCTGGTGAGCAGTTCTTC
j_gene: TRBJ2-6; abundance: .; v_gene: TRBV5-1; d_gene: .; CDR3aa: CASSLAGIHSGANVLTF; CDR3nt: TGCGCCAGCAGCCTGGCTGGCATCCACTCTGGGGCCAACGTCCTGACTTTC